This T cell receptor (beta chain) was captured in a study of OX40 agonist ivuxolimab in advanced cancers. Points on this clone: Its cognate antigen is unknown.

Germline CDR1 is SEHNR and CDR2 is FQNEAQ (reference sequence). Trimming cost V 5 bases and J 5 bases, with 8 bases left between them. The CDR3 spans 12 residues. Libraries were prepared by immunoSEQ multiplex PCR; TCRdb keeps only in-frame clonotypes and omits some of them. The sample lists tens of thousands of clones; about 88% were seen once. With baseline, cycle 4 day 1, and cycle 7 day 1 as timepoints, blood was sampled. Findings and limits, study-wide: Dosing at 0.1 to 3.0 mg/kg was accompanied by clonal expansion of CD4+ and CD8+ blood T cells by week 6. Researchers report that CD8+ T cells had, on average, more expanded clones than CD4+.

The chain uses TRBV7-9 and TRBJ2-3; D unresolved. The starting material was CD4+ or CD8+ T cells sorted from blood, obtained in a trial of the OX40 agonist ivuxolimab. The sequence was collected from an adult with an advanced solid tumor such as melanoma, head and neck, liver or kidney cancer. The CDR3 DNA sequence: TGTGCCAGCAGCGGGCCCAAAGATACGCAGTATTTT. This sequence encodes CASSGPKDTQYF.